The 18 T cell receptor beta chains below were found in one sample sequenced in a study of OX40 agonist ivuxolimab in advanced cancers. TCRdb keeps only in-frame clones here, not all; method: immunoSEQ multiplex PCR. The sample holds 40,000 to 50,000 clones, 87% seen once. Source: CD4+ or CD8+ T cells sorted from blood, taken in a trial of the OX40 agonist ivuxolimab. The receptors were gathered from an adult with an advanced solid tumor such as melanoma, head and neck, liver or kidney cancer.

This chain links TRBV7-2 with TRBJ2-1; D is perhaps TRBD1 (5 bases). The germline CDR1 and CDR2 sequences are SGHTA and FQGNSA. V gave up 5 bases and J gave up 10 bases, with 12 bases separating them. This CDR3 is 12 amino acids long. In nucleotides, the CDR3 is TGTGCCAGCAGCCCCCTTAGGACAGAGCAGTTCTTC. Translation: CASSPLRTEQFF.

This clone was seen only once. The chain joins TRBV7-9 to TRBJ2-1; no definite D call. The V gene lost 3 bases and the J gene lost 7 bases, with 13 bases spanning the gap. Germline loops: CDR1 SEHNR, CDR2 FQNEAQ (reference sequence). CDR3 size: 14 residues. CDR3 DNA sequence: TGTGCCAGCAGCTTGGGTATGGCCGGGAATGAGCAGTTCTTC. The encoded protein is CASSLGMAGNEQFF. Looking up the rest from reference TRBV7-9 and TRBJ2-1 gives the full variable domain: DTGVSQNPRHKITKRGQNVTFRCDPISEHNRLYWYRQTLGQGPEFLTYFQNEAQLEKSRLLSDRFSAERPKGSFSTLEIQRTEQGDSAMYLCASSLGMAGNEQFFGPGTRLTVL.

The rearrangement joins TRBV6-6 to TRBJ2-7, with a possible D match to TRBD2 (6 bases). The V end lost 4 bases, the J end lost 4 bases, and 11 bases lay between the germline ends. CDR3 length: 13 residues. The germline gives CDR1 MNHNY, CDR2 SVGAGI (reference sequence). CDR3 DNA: TGTGCCAGCAGTTTCTGGGGGGAGTACGAGCAGTACTTC. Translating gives CASSFWGEYEQYF.

CDR3 loop: CASSEGGITDTQYF. DNA for the CDR3: TGTGCCAGCAGTGAGGGGGGGATCACAGATACGCAGTATTTT. This chain uses TRBV28 with TRBJ2-3; maybe TRBD2 (7 bases). Germline V gene sequence: CDR1 MDHEN, CDR2 SYDVKM. The CDR3 has 14 residues. V gave up 5 bases and J gave up 2 bases, with 11 bases separating them.

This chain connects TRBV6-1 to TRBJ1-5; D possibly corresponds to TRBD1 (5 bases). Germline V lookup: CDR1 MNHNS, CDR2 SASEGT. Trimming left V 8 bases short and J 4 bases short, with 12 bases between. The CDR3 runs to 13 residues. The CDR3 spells CASHGRTNQPQHF. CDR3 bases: TGTGCCAGCCACGGTAGGACAAATCAGCCCCAGCATTTT.

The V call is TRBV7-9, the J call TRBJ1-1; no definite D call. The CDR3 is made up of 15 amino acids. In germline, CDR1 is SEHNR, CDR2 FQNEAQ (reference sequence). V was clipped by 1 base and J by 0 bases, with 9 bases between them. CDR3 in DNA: TGTGCCAGCAGCTTAGTAAACAGCCTGAACACTGAAGCTTTCTTT. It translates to CASSLVNSLNTEAFF.

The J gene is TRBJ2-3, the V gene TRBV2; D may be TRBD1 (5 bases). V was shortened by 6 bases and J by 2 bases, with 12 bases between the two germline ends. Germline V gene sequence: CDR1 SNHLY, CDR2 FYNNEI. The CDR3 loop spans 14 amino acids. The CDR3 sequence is CASSRASVTDTQYF. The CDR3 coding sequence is TGTGCCAGCAGCAGGGCTTCCGTCACAGATACGCAGTATTTT.

The CDR3 protein is CASSPQGAGSYEQYF. In DNA form, the CDR3 reads TGTGCCAGCAGCCCCCAGGGGGCGGGCTCCTACGAGCAGTACTTC. The rearrangement joins TRBV11-2 to TRBJ2-7; 8 bases fit TRBD1. Trimming at V came to 5 bases and at J to 0 bases, leaving 6 bases not matched to a gene. The CDR3 has 15 residues. From germline, CDR1 is SGHAT and CDR2 FQNNGV.

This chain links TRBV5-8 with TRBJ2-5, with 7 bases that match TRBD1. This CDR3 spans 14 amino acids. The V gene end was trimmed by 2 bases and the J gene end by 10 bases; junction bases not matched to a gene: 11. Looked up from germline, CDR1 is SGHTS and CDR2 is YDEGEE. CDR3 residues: CASSLRQGPKGQYF. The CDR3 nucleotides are TGTGCCAGCAGCTTAAGACAGGGTCCCAAGGGCCAGTACTTC.

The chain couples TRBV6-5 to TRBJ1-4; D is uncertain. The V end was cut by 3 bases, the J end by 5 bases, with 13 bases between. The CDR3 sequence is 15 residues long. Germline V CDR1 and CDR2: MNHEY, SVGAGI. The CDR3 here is CASSYTMTANEKLFF. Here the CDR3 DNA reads TGTGCCAGCAGTTATACCATGACGGCCAATGAAAAACTGTTTTTT.

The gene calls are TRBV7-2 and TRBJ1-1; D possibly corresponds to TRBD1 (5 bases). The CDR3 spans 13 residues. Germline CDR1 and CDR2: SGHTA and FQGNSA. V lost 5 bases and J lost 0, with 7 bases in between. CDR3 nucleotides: TGTGCCAGCAGCAGGACATTGAACACTGAAGCTTTCTTT. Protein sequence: CASSRTLNTEAFF. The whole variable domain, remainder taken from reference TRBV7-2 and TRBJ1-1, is GAGVSQSPSNKVTEKGKDVELRCDPISGHTALYWYRQSLGQGLEFLIYFQGNSAPDKSGLPSDRFSAERTGGSVSTLTIQRTQQEDSAVYLCASSRTLNTEAFFGQGTRLTVV.

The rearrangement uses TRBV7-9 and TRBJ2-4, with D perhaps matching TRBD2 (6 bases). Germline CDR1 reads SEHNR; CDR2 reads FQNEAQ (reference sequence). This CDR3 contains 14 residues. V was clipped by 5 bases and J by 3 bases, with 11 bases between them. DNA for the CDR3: TGTGCCAGCAGCGGAGGGGTCGTCAAAAACATTCAGTACTTC. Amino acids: CASSGGVVKNIQYF.

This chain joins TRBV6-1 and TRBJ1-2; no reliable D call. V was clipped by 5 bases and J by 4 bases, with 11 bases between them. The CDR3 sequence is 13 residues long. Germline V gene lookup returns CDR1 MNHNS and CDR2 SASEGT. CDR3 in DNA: TGTGCCAGCAGTCTGACACCGTTCTATGGCTACACCTTC. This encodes CASSLTPFYGYTF.

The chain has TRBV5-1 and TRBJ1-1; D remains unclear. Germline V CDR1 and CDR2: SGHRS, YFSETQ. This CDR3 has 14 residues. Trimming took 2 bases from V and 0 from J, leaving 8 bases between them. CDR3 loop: CASSFNTMNTEAFF. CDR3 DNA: TGCGCCAGCAGCTTCAACACCATGAACACTGAAGCTTTCTTT.

As DNA, the CDR3 is TGTGCCAGCAGCTTGGCAAGGGGCGTTAATCAGCCCCAGCATTTT. As protein: CASSLARGVNQPQHF. The chain carries TRBV5-8 and TRBJ1-5, with TRBD1 as a possible D gene (5 bases). Trimming removed 0 bases from V and 4 bases from J, with 11 bases in between. CDR3 length: 15 amino acids. Germline CDR1 and CDR2: SGHTS and YDEGEE.

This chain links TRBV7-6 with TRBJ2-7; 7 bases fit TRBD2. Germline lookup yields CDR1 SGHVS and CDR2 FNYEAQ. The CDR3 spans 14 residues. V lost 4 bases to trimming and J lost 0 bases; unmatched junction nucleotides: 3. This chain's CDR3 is CASSSSGSSYEQYF. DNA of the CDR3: TGTGCCAGCAGCTCTAGCGGTAGCTCCTACGAGCAGTACTTC.

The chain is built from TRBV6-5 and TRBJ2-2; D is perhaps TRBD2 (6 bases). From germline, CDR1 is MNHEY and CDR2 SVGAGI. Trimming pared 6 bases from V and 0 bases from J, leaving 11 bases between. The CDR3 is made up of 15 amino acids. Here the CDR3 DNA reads TGTGCCAGCAGGACTGGGACTGCGAACACCGGGGAGCTGTTTTTT. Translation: CASRTGTANTGELFF.

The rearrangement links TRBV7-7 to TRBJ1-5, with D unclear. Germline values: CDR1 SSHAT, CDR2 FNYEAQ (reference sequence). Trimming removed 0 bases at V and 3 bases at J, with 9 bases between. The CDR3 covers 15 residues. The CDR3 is CASSLATADNQPQHF. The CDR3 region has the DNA TGTGCCAGCAGCTTAGCGACGGCAGACAATCAGCCCCAGCATTTT. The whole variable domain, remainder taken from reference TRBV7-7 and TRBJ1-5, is GAGVSQSPRYKVTKRGQDVTLRCDPISSHATLYWYQQALGQGPEFLTYFNYEAQPDKSGLPSDRFSAERPEGSISTLTIQRTEQRDSAMYRCASSLATADNQPQHFGDGTRLSIL.